This TCR beta chain appears in the sequencing data of a study of cytomegalovirus exposure and HLA in healthy donors. The PCR had 60 Vbeta and 13 Jbeta primers. Generated by immunoSEQ multiplex PCR, the TCRdb table keeps only in-frame clones and is missing some. The sample has 110,000 to 150,000 clones; 60% to 75% are singletons. Worth noting for this clone: Its specificity is not known.

CDR3 length: 15 residues. V lost 3 bases to trimming and J lost 9 bases, with 15 bases between them. The V gene's germline CDR1 is SNHLY and CDR2 FYNNEI. Overall study results and limits: The study listed roughly 150 cytomegalovirus-associated TCR beta chains. Immune exposure information available was restricted to CMV serostatus. In a later analysis, a missense DCLRE1C variant was linked to TCR beta V- and J-gene trimming.

Source material: PBMCs. This sequence joins TRBV2 and TRBJ1-6; tentative D call: TRBD1 (5 bases). The TCR originated in a man younger than 40 in good health and CMV-seronegative. CDR3 loop: CASSEAGPLGSPLHF. The CDR3 DNA is TGTGCCAGCAGTGAGGCGGGACCCCTGGGTTCACCCCTCCACTTT.